This T cell receptor (beta chain) came from a study of vaccination effects on CD4 cells after COVID-19. Comment on this clone: The antigen is undetermined.

Trimming removed 10 bases at V and 8 bases at J, with 17 bases between. The CDR3 is 13 amino acids. Isolating CD4+ T cells followed approximately nine days of culture. Profiling relied on immunoSEQ multiplex PCR, and the TCRdb table lists in-frame clones only, not all of them. The sample lists about 76,000 clones, roughly three quarters seen once, with roughly 2% in the top ten. Sequenced material: CD4+ T cells from PBMCs cultured without peptide, taken before COVID-19 vaccination. The clonotype originates from a human donor who received a COVID-19 vaccine. V and J are TRBV12-3 or TRBV12-4 and TRBJ1-4, with TRBD1 as a possible D gene (6 bases). The CDR3 nucleotides read TGTGCCACCCGGATGGGGGCACGGGAAAAACTGTTTTTT. It translates to CATRMGAREKLFF.